These 14 T cell receptor beta chains came from one sample sequenced in a study of cytotoxic CD8 clonotypes in ibrutinib-treated CLL. The assay was immunoSEQ multiplex PCR, and TCRdb's table has in-frame clones only and misses some. The sample holds about 15,000 clones, 55% to 70% seen once. The sample consisted of PBMCs, taken before ibrutinib treatment. Receptors were obtained from a human donor with chronic lymphocytic leukemia.

In this sample, this clone turned up a few times. V gene TRBV30 combines with J gene TRBJ1-1; TRBD1 is a possible D gene (6 bases). The CDR3 covers 15 residues. Germline V CDR1 and CDR2: GTSNPN, SVGIG (reference sequence). V shed 8 bases and J shed 4 bases, with 23 bases lying between them. CDR3: CAGSRDNSIGTEAFF. The CDR3 nucleotides read TGTGCCGGTAGCCGGGACAACTCTATAGGCACTGAAGCTTTCTTT.

This clone was observed a handful of times. The chain employs TRBV4-2 and TRBJ2-6; a possible D gene is TRBD2 (5 bases). Germline values: CDR1 LGHNA, CDR2 YNFKEQ. This CDR3 is 15 amino acids long. V was trimmed by 0 bases and J by 2 bases, leaving 5 bases between them. CDR3 sequence reads: CASSQEAAGANVLTF. As DNA, the CDR3 is TGTGCCAGCAGCCAAGAAGCGGCTGGGGCCAACGTCCTGACTTTC.

This clone was counted only a few times. This chain uses TRBV5-4 with TRBJ2-1; TRBD1 or TRBD2 may be the D gene (6 bases each). Germline assignment: CDR1 SGHNT and CDR2 YYREEE (reference sequence). The V end was cut by 0 bases, the J end by 9 bases, with 16 bases between. This CDR3 is 15 amino acids long. The CDR3 bases are TGTGCCAGCAGCTTGGAGTCAGGGGTTAGCGGTGAGCAGTTCTTC. Its protein product is CASSLESGVSGEQFF.

This clone came up once. The chain carries TRBV6-5 and TRBJ2-1; D remains ambiguous. Germline assignment: CDR1 MNHEY and CDR2 SVGAGI. This CDR3 contains 15 residues. V shed 0 bases and J shed 13 bases, with 19 bases lying between them. The CDR3 reads CASSYSLTLPGEQFF. As DNA, the CDR3 is TGTGCCAGCAGTTACTCGTTGACATTACCCGGTGAACAGTTCTTC.

This clone was seen a handful of times. The chain carries TRBV2 and TRBJ2-5; no definite D call. Trimming removed 5 bases at V and 1 base at J, with 8 bases between. The CDR3 sequence is 13 residues long. Germline loops: CDR1 SNHLY, CDR2 FYNNEI. The DNA for the CDR3 is TGTGCCAGCAGTAGGGCCTTCCAAGAGACCCAGTACTTC. It is translated as CASSRAFQETQYF.

The chain combines TRBV27 with TRBJ2-5; TRBD1 matches at 9 bases. Germline V gene lookup returns CDR1 MNHEY and CDR2 SMNVEV (reference sequence). CDR3 length equals 15 residues. With 5 bases clipped from V and 6 bases from J, the junction kept 10 bases outside the gene matches. In nucleotides, the CDR3 is TGTGCCAGCAGTACCGCCGGGACAGGGTGGAAGACCCAGTACTTC. Translating it yields CASSTAGTGWKTQYF.

In nucleotides, the CDR3 is TGTGCCTGGAGTTCTACAGGGGCCTATGGCTACACCTTC. As protein: CAWSSTGAYGYTF. The chain carries TRBV30 and TRBJ1-2; TRBD1 matches 7 bases. V lost 2 bases, J lost 4 bases, and 4 bases stayed unmatched. The CDR3 is made up of 13 amino acids. Per the germline V gene, CDR1 is GTSNPN and CDR2 is SVGIG (reference sequence).

This chain joins TRBV5-6 and TRBJ2-7; D uncertain. There are 15 residues in the CDR3. The germline V gene has CDR1 SGHDT and CDR2 YYEEEE. V lost 1 base and J 0 bases, leaving 11 bases between the germline ends. The CDR3 here is CASSLPGFSSYEQYF. CDR3 sequence (DNA): TGTGCCAGCAGCTTGCCGGGTTTCAGCTCCTACGAGCAGTACTTC. Complete variable domain (other parts from reference TRBV5-6 and TRBJ2-7): DAGVTQSPTHLIKTRGQQVTLRCSPKSGHDTVSWYQQALGQGPQFIFQYYEEEERQRGNFPDRFSGHQFPNYSSELNVNALLLGDSALYLCASSLPGFSSYEQYFGPGTRLTVT.

This chain connects TRBV20-1 to TRBJ2-1; D remains ambiguous. CDR3 length equals 11 residues. V lost 6 bases to trimming and J lost 9 bases, with 12 bases between them. Germline-derived CDR1 and CDR2 are DFQATT and SNEGSKA (reference sequence). This chain's CDR3 is CSATPVTEQFF. CDR3 DNA sequence: TGCAGTGCCACTCCAGTCACTGAGCAGTTCTTC.

This rearrangement joins TRBV18 to TRBJ2-7; tentatively, D is TRBD2 (6 bases). Germline V lookup: CDR1 KGHSH, CDR2 LQKENI. Trimming cost V 3 bases and J 1 base, with 10 bases left between them. The CDR3 has 14 amino acids. The CDR3 is CASSPARESYEQYF. DNA of the CDR3: TGTGCCAGCTCACCTGCGCGGGAATCCTACGAGCAGTACTTC.

The chain links TRBV5-1 to TRBJ1-5; D unclear. The CDR3 is 13 amino acids. V was cut by 3 bases and J by 5 bases, with 9 bases left in between. Germline V gene lookup returns CDR1 SGHRS and CDR2 YFSETQ. DNA for the CDR3: TGCGCCAGCAGCTCAGAGGGAGATCAGCCCCAGCATTTT. Amino acids: CASSSEGDQPQHF.

Only a few counts were recorded for this clone. The chain uses TRBV25-1 and TRBJ2-4, with 10 positions matching TRBD1. Trimming removed 7 bases from V and 6 bases from J; junction bases left unmatched: 6. Looked up from germline, CDR1 is MGHDK and CDR2 is SYGVNS. This CDR3 contains 14 residues. CDR3 DNA: TGTGCCAGCAATCCGGGACAGGGGATAAACATTCAGTACTTC. Its translation is CASNPGQGINIQYF.

The genes are TRBV7-2 and TRBJ2-2; D possibly corresponds to TRBD1 (5 bases). CDR3 length: 14 residues. V was shortened by 5 bases and J by 7 bases, with 14 bases between the two germline ends. Germline loops: CDR1 SGHTA, CDR2 FQGNSA. DNA for the CDR3: TGTGCCAGCAGCGAGAGACAGTTCCTCGGGGAGCTGTTTTTT. Amino acid sequence: CASSERQFLGELFF.

The chain is built from TRBV19 and TRBJ1-5; D gene unclear. CDR1 is LNHDA, CDR2 SQIVND, per germline (reference sequence). V gave up 5 bases and J gave up 4 bases, with 15 bases separating them. The CDR3 contains 15 residues. In nucleotides, the CDR3 is TGTGCCAGTAGTCTGGATCGGCTGCCTAATCAGCCCCAGCATTTT. It codes for CASSLDRLPNQPQHF.